This paragraph reports one T cell receptor (beta chain). Its antigen is currently unknown. Genomic DNA from each subset was divided evenly over several immunoSEQ plates. Data came from immunoSEQ multiplex PCR; TCRdb stores just in-frame clones and leaves some out. This table holds about 2 million clones, about 95% found once. These data come from a study of shared clonotypes between healthy human individuals. Study conclusions and caveats: A reduction in generation probabilities was seen for non-shared clonotypes relative to those shared by all four donors. About 5% was the fraction of naive CD4 clonotypes found shared across several donors.

V shed 5 bases and J shed 14 bases, with 25 bases lying between them. This CDR3 is 16 amino acids long. Germline V gene data show CDR1 as SNHLY and CDR2 as FYNNEI. As defined, naive CD8 cells were CD45RO-negative and positively selected for CCR7, with terminally differentiated effector memory CD45RA+ cells excluded. The receptor's source is a man between 18 and 35 years old in good health. Sequenced material: naive CD8+ T cells sorted from blood. The genes are TRBV2 and TRBJ1-6; the D gene is possibly TRBD1 (6 bases). The CDR3 coding sequence is TGTGCCAGCAGTCTCCGGGACATGGGAACGGTTGGGGCCCTCCACTTT. This encodes CASSLRDMGTVGALHF.